The clone carrying this T cell receptor beta chain was seen at least ten times. The antigen is undetermined. The record originates from a study of T cell repertoires in cytomegalovirus infection. In germline, CDR1 is SGHTA, CDR2 FQGNSA. V shed 4 bases and J 4 bases; nucleotides not matched to a gene: 7. The CDR3 has 15 residues. TCRdb redid the calling of the reads with MiXCR, one entry per CDR3 protein. The sample contains hundreds of thousands of distinct CDR3 sequences, 42% of which appear only once. Sequenced here: cultured PBMCs, sampled from culture after CMV antigen stimulation. This receptor was taken from a human donor in good health (CMV status not recorded). Some clones in this sample may be carry-over from other donors' samples. The V gene is TRBV7-2, the J gene TRBJ1-2; TRBD1 matches 9 bases. CDR3 amino acids: CASSYRQGVLYGYTF. CDR3 DNA: TGTGCCAGCAGCTATCGACAGGGGGTGCTCTATGGCTACACCTTC.